A single sample gave rise to the 21 T cell receptor beta chains below, sequenced in a study of T cells in Graves' hyperthyroidism and ophthalmopathy (dated by TCRdb to about 2019). Libraries were constructed by multiplex PCR. Sequencer: Illumina HiSeq 2000. Amplification of TCR beta CDR3 regions was carried out from RNA transcripts. For the first round of RT-PCR on the TCR CDR3, the HTBI primer set was used together with the Qiagen OneStep RT-PCR kit. TCRdb passed the public sequencing reads through fastp at Q25 and MiXCR, retaining productive beta sequences. One record per CDR3 amino acid sequence lists the most common genes and DNA. Within this sample are some 800,000 distinct CDR3 sequences, with about two fifths of them counted one time only. The ten largest clonotypes hold 8% to 9% of the sample. Sequencing used blood. These receptors were taken from a man aged 18 to 30 with Graves' hyperthyroidism.

The rearrangement uses TRBV25-1 and TRBJ1-1; D ambiguous. Per the germline V gene, CDR1 is MGHDK and CDR2 is SYGVNS. V was cut by 8 bases and J by 1 base, with 14 bases left in between. This CDR3 has 14 amino acids. The CDR3 sequence is CASFVLGANTEAFF. CDR3 bases: TGTGCCAGCTTCGTTTTGGGCGCGAACACTGAAGCTTTCTTT. The complete variable domain, with remaining parts taken from reference TRBV25-1 and TRBJ1-1, reads EADIYQTPRYLVIGTGKKITLECSQTMGHDKMYWYQQDPGMELHLIHYSYGVNSTEKGDLSSESTVSRIRTEHFPLTLESARPSHTSQYLCASFVLGANTEAFFGQGTRLTVV.

This clonotype was found a few times. The junction departs from the called germline gene at one end, perhaps through a read error. This chain links TRBV10-2 with TRBJ2-6, with D hard to call. Germline loops: CDR1 WSHSY, CDR2 SAAADI. This CDR3 is built from 16 residues. The CDR3 region is CASSDNPSGGANVLTF. The CDR3 bases are TGTGCCAGCAGTGACAACCCTTCTGGAGGGGCCAACGTCCTGACTTTC.

This clonotype was found many times. The chain combines TRBV14 with TRBJ2-5; D might be TRBD2 (6 bases). From germline, CDR1 is SGHDN and CDR2 FVKESK. The CDR3 length is 15 residues. Trimming cost V 0 bases and J 10 bases, with 18 bases left between them. In DNA form, the CDR3 reads TGTGCCAGCAGCCAAGATCGTCGCGATCCCGGGGGCCAGTACTTC. Translated, it gives CASSQDRRDPGGQYF.

Ten or more counts support this clonotype. The chain carries TRBV29-1 and TRBJ2-5, with D unresolved. The CDR3 is made up of 14 amino acids. CDR1 is SQVTM, CDR2 ANQGSEA, per germline. Trimming pared 2 bases from V and 0 bases from J, leaving 10 bases between. CDR3 DNA: TGCAGCGTTGAAACCGACTGGGACCAAGAGACCCAGTACTTC. This translates into CSVETDWDQETQYF.

This clonotype was seen ten or more times. J is TRBJ1-1 and V is TRBV20-1, with unresolved D. CDR3 length: 11 residues. Germline CDR1 DFQATT, CDR2 SNEGSKA (reference sequence). Trimming left V 5 bases short and J 0 bases short, with 4 bases between. CDR3 nucleotide sequence: TGCAGTGCTGACTTGAACACTGAAGCTTTCTTT. Translating it yields CSADLNTEAFF.

This rearrangement joins TRBV6-5 to TRBJ1-2; D perhaps matches TRBD1 (6 bases). The CDR3 length is 15 residues. Per germline, CDR1 MNHEY and CDR2 SVGAGI. The germline V and J ends were trimmed by 5 bases and 4 bases, with 17 bases remaining between them. DNA for the CDR3: TGTGCCAGCAGTGAAGTCACGGGGGGCGGCTATGGCTACACCTTC. Translating gives CASSEVTGGGYGYTF.

The chain is built from TRBV7-9 and TRBJ2-2; 8 bases align to TRBD1. Germline V gives CDR1 SEHNR, CDR2 FQNEAQ (reference sequence). The ends lost 4 bases at V and 1 base at J; junction bases unmatched: 2. The CDR3 totals 15 residues. This CDR3 reads CASSWTGRNTGELFF. CDR3 DNA: TGTGCCAGCAGCTGGACAGGGCGGAACACCGGGGAGCTGTTTTTT.

V is TRBV20-1 and J is TRBJ2-7, with 9 bases fitting TRBD1. This CDR3 contains 14 residues. V gave up 6 bases and J gave up 1 base; unmatched junction bases: 7. The V gene's germline CDR1 is DFQATT and CDR2 SNEGSKA (reference sequence). This CDR3 is CSAPRGTGSYEQYF. DNA of the CDR3: TGCAGTGCCCCGCGCGGGACAGGGTCCTACGAGCAGTACTTC.

This chain connects TRBV12-3 or TRBV12-4 to TRBJ1-6; 7 nucleotides match TRBD1. Trimming cost V 1 base and J 1 base; bases outside gene matches: 4. This CDR3 contains 17 residues. This chain's CDR3 is CASSLETGRSYNSPLHF. The CDR3 bases are TGTGCCAGCAGTTTAGAGACAGGGAGGTCCTATAATTCACCCCTCCACTTT.

This clonotype appeared many times. The chain links TRBV20-1 to TRBJ2-5; 11 bases align to TRBD2. Trimming removed 5 bases from V and 7 bases from J; junction bases left unmatched: 9. The V gene's germline CDR1 is DFQATT and CDR2 SNEGSKA (reference sequence). The CDR3 sequence is 14 residues long. The CDR3 DNA is TGCAGTGCTTCTCTAGCGGGGGGCGATTGGACCCAGTACTTC. This translates into CSASLAGGDWTQYF.

This clonotype was seen a handful of times. The CDR3 sequence is CASSLDGGIGTEAFF. The CDR3 DNA is TGTGCCAGCAGCTTAGATGGGGGGATAGGCACTGAAGCTTTCTTT. The chain combines TRBV7-9 with TRBJ1-1; TRBD1 might be the D (5 bases). The CDR3 extends over 15 amino acids. Germline V gene data show CDR1 as SEHNR and CDR2 as FQNEAQ (reference sequence). The V and J ends lost 1 base and 4 bases respectively, with 13 bases between them.

At least ten counts were recorded for this clonotype. This rearrangement joins TRBV20-1 to TRBJ1-2; 10 bases line up with TRBD1. The CDR3 covers 17 residues. Per germline, CDR1 DFQATT and CDR2 SNEGSKA (reference sequence). The CDR3: CRAERYDDRGRNYGYTF. As DNA, the CDR3 is TGCAGAGCAGAGCGTTATGATGACAGGGGGCGAAACTATGGCTACACCTTC.

This clonotype was recorded many times. The chain recombines TRBV11-2 with TRBJ1-3; D possibly corresponds to TRBD1 (5 bases). This CDR3 has 17 residues. The V gene lost 5 bases and the J gene lost 0 bases, with 17 bases spanning the gap. Germline CDR1 and CDR2: SGHAT and FQNNGV. CDR3 protein: CASSLGAGHLSGNTIYF. The CDR3 nucleotides read TGTGCCAGCAGCCTAGGGGCTGGGCACCTCTCTGGAAACACCATATATTTT.

This clonotype was seen only a few times. The V call is TRBV6-6, the J call TRBJ1-2; D gene uncertain. From germline, CDR1 is MNHNY and CDR2 SVGAGI (reference sequence). V lost 10 bases and J lost 4, with 16 bases in between. The length of the CDR3 is 13 residues. The CDR3: CATDTAWGYGYTF. The CDR3 region has the DNA TGTGCCACCGATACGGCCTGGGGCTATGGCTACACCTTC.

This chain joins TRBV9 and TRBJ1-6; D might be TRBD1 (6 bases). This CDR3 has 15 residues. V lost 4 bases, J lost 12 bases, and 20 bases lay in between. Germline V gene sequence: CDR1 SGDLS, CDR2 YYNGEE. CDR3 sequence: CASSQSPGAQLPLHF. The CDR3 nucleotides are TGTGCCAGCAGCCAGTCACCAGGGGCGCAGCTACCCCTCCACTTT.

The J gene is TRBJ1-1, the V gene TRBV29-1; D gene ambiguous. Between the trimmed V and J ends, which lost 7 bases and 0 bases, there was a span of 6 bases. The V gene's germline CDR1 is SQVTM and CDR2 ANQGSEA. The CDR3 totals 11 residues. The CDR3: CSGHLNTEAFF. The CDR3 nucleotides are TGCAGCGGACACCTGAACACTGAAGCTTTCTTT.

Comment on this clonotype: This sequence may be a read error, since a much larger clone differs from it by one base. The chain has TRBV20-1 and TRBJ1-5, with TRBD1 matching 8 bases. CDR1 DFQATT and CDR2 SNEGSKA come from the germline V gene (reference sequence). Trimming took 3 bases from V and 7 from J; bases not matched to a gene: 14. The CDR3 spans 16 residues. CDR3 sequence reads: CSASAVDRGGNQPQHF. In DNA, the CDR3 is TGCAGTGCTAGCGCCGTCGACAGGGGAGGAAACCAGCCCCAGCATTTT.

This clonotype was counted between two and nine times. This rearrangement joins TRBV6-2 or TRBV6-3 to TRBJ2-5, with D possibly being TRBD1 (6 bases). V dropped 6 bases and J dropped 2 bases, with 16 bases sitting between them. This CDR3 contains 15 residues. Germline CDR1 reads MNHEY; CDR2 reads SVGEGT. DNA for the CDR3: TGTGCCAGCAGCCGGGGCGGACAGCCTCAAGAGACCCAGTACTTC. This translates into CASSRGGQPQETQYF.

V usage is TRBV5-1 and J usage is TRBJ2-2; D is ambiguous. Trimming pared 8 bases from V and 5 bases from J, leaving 13 bases between. The germline CDR1 and CDR2 sequences are SGHRS and YFSETQ. CDR3 length equals 13 residues. The CDR3 coding sequence is TGCGCCAGTCTCGACTTGGGAACCGGGGAGCTGTTTTTT. Translated, it gives CASLDLGTGELFF.

This clonotype came up a few times. V is TRBV5-1 and J is TRBJ2-2; D ambiguous. Germline CDR1 reads SGHRS; CDR2 reads YFSETQ. Trimming shortened V by 1 base and J by 0 bases, and 7 bases separated the two germline ends. CDR3 length equals 15 residues. As DNA, the CDR3 is TGCGCCAGCAGCTTGAGCTCCACGAACACCGGGGAGCTGTTTTTT. Translation gives CASSLSSTNTGELFF.

This chain connects TRBV19 to TRBJ1-1; no firm D call. Germline CDR1 is LNHDA and CDR2 is SQIVND (reference sequence). Trimming pared 3 bases from V and 4 bases from J, leaving 15 bases between. The CDR3 covers 15 residues. The DNA for the CDR3 is TGTGCCAGTAGTATCGATGAGACTCAGTCCACTGAAGCTTTCTTT. The encoded protein is CASSIDETQSTEAFF.